This T cell receptor beta chain was captured by sequencing in a study of beta chain features in type 1 diabetes. Study-wide results and limits: The study left unresolved whether HLA type influences TCRB rearrangement. At VDJ recombination sites, type 1 diabetes patients had fewer insertions and more deleted nucleotides. In every one of the four CD4+ subsets, TCRB CDR3s were moderately but significantly shorter in Type 1 diabetes patients. Naive, central memory and regulatory TCRB repertoires appeared more similar among patients than healthy donors.

Isolation of CD4+ naive, central memory, regulatory and stem cell-like memory cells was achieved by sorting via CD45RO/CCR7/CD25/CD127/CD95/CD27. Trimming stripped 6 bases from V and 0 bases from J, with 5 bases between. Germline V gives CDR1 SQVTM, CDR2 ANQGSEA. The CDR3 extends over 12 amino acids. Investigators reverse transcribed all isolated RNA, so they sequenced expressed TCRB transcripts. The protocol was immunoSEQ multiplex PCR, while the TCRdb copy is restricted to in-frame clones and leaves out a portion. The top ten hold more than 0.015% of the sample, which has fewer than 350,000 clones, over 12% seen once. Regarding this clone: Antigen specificity is unknown.

The sequenced material came from naive CD4+ T cells from blood. V gene TRBV29-1 combines with J gene TRBJ1-4; no definite D call. The TCR was taken from a man younger than 35 with type 1 diabetes. In DNA, the CDR3 is TGCAGCGTGACAACAACTAATGAAAAACTGTTTTTT. It specifies CSVTTTNEKLFF.